The 9 T cell receptor beta chains presented below share a single source sample, sequenced in a study of blood T cell repertoires in COVID-19. Sequencing was performed with immunoSEQ multiplex PCR; in TCRdb, only in-frame clones are kept and a portion is missing. The sample contains about 43,000 clones, 87% of which appear only once. Sample: peripheral blood. The receptor set was obtained from a man between 60 and 70 years old with active COVID-19.

CDR3 sequence reads: CSVESGAYEQYF. CDR3 coding DNA: TGCAGCGTTGAATCGGGGGCCTACGAGCAGTACTTC. This rearrangement joins TRBV29-1 to TRBJ2-7; tentatively, D is TRBD2 (6 bases). V lost 2 bases and J lost 2, with 7 bases in between. This CDR3 has 12 residues. CDR1 is SQVTM, CDR2 ANQGSEA, per germline.

V usage is TRBV19 and J usage is TRBJ1-5; 7 bases fit TRBD1. Trimming cost V 4 bases and J 6 bases; bases outside gene matches: 6. Germline CDR1 reads LNHDA; CDR2 reads SQIVND (reference sequence). The CDR3 is made up of 14 amino acids. In DNA form, the CDR3 reads TGTGCCAGTAGTACAGGGGGGCTAGGTCAGCCCCAGCATTTT. As protein: CASSTGGLGQPQHF.

This sequence joins TRBV29-1 and TRBJ1-1; TRBD1 aligns across 7 bases. The CDR3 contains 13 residues. V was pared by 4 bases and J by 5 bases, with 7 bases of the junction left unmatched. Germline values: CDR1 SQVTM, CDR2 ANQGSEA. CDR3: CSVVGQGETEAFF. CDR3 sequence (DNA): TGCAGCGTTGTTGGTCAGGGGGAAACTGAAGCTTTCTTT.

The chain joins TRBV6-2 or TRBV6-3 to TRBJ1-4; tentatively, D is TRBD1 (5 bases). The V gene lost 5 bases and the J gene lost 6 bases, with 19 bases spanning the gap. This CDR3 has 16 amino acids. Germline loops: CDR1 MNHEY, CDR2 SVGEGT. CDR3 sequence (DNA): TGTGCCAGCAGTACTCGGACAACGGCTTCCTATGAAAAACTGTTTTTT. Encoded protein: CASSTRTTASYEKLFF.

Written as DNA, the CDR3 is TGCGCCAGCAGCTCGATGACAGCTCCCGTTGAGCAGTACTTC. It encodes CASSSMTAPVEQYF. The rearrangement uses TRBV5-1 and TRBJ2-7, with D maybe TRBD1 (5 bases). V was clipped by 3 bases and J by 7 bases, with 17 bases between them. The length of the CDR3 is 14 residues. Germline loops: CDR1 SGHRS, CDR2 YFSETQ.

The chain's CDR3 is CASSALALSYNEQFF. Here the CDR3 DNA reads TGTGCCAGCAGCGCTCTAGCACTCTCCTACAATGAGCAGTTCTTC. This chain uses TRBV6-5 with TRBJ2-1, with D perhaps TRBD2 (5 bases). This CDR3 comprises 15 residues. V shed 6 bases and J shed 0 bases, with 12 bases lying between them. The germline gives CDR1 MNHEY, CDR2 SVGAGI.

CDR3 sequence (DNA): TGCAGCGTTGAACCAGGCGGGACCTACAATGAGCAGTTCTTC. The encoded protein is CSVEPGGTYNEQFF. This rearrangement joins TRBV29-1 to TRBJ2-1, with D possibly TRBD2 on 6 matching bases. Trimming shortened V by 2 bases and J by 2 bases, and 10 bases separated the two germline ends. Germline lookup yields CDR1 SQVTM and CDR2 ANQGSEA. The CDR3 is 14 amino acids.

This sequence joins TRBV24-1 and TRBJ2-3; 7 bases map to TRBD2. The CDR3 is 15 amino acids. Germline-derived CDR1 and CDR2 are KGHDR and SFDVKD. The V and J ends lost 4 bases and 6 bases, in that order; junction bases with no gene match: 9. The CDR3 here is CATSEGAGEMDTQYF. The CDR3 region has the DNA TGTGCCACCAGTGAAGGGGCGGGAGAGATGGATACGCAGTATTTT.

The chain is built from TRBV7-2 and TRBJ1-2, with D possibly matching TRBD1 (5 bases). In germline, CDR1 is SGHTA, CDR2 FQGNSA. The CDR3 is made up of 16 amino acids. The germline V and J ends were trimmed by 0 bases and 6 bases, with 17 bases remaining between them. The CDR3 sequence is CASSLASGRGLHGYTF. The CDR3 region has the DNA TGTGCCAGCAGCTTAGCGTCGGGGCGGGGACTGCATGGCTACACCTTC.